This T cell receptor (beta chain) was sequenced during a study of OX40 agonist ivuxolimab in advanced cancers. Findings of the study overall: Among the nonresponders, some also had low normalized T-cell clonal expansion.

Of note for this clone: What it binds is unknown.

Trimming stripped 5 bases from V and 7 bases from J, with 11 bases between. CDR1 is MNHEY and CDR2 is SVGAGI in the germline V gene. The CDR3 has 12 amino acids. Generated by immunoSEQ multiplex PCR, the TCRdb table keeps only in-frame clones and is missing some. Of over 150,000 clones listed, approximately 94% were seen once; the top ten hold under 0.4%. The sample in question was CD4+ or CD8+ T cells sorted from blood, obtained in a trial of the OX40 agonist ivuxolimab. The chain employs TRBV6-5 and TRBJ1-2, with D tentatively TRBD1 (5 bases). The TCR was taken from an adult with an advanced solid tumor such as melanoma, head and neck, liver or kidney cancer. CDR3 amino acids: CASSAGKSGYTF. CDR3 sequence (DNA): TGTGCCAGCAGTGCAGGGAAGTCTGGCTACACCTTC.